Below are 30 T cell receptor beta chains sequenced from a single sample in a study of blood T cells in healthy people across ages. Next came a second PCR, run for about 6 to 11 cycles, which used a sample-barcoded 5' primer along with a J-beta primer mix. One entry per CDR3 protein results from TCRdb running MiXCR on the 5' RACE reads. This table has a few hundred thousand distinct CDR3 sequences, approximately 52% appearing once. Sequenced sample: blood. Receptors originate from a man in his sixties in good health.

The rearrangement uses TRBV12-3 or TRBV12-4 and TRBJ1-2, with 10 bases aligning to TRBD1. This CDR3 region has 14 residues. V dropped 6 bases and J dropped 8; count of bases not matched to a gene: 9. The CDR3 protein is CASSPDRGIGGYTF. Here the CDR3 DNA reads TGTGCCAGCAGCCCGGACAGGGGGATAGGGGGCTACACCTTC.

The gene calls are TRBV7-9 and TRBJ1-6; D perhaps matches TRBD1 (5 bases). Trimming removed 3 bases from V and 3 bases from J, with 12 bases in between. This CDR3 has 16 residues. Germline assignment: CDR1 SEHNR and CDR2 FQNEAQ (reference sequence). The CDR3 reads CASSLATGYYNSPLHF. CDR3 coding DNA: TGTGCCAGCAGCTTGGCCACAGGTTACTATAATTCACCCCTCCACTTT.

This clonotype was seen just once. The chain employs TRBV29-1 and TRBJ2-1; D is ambiguous. Trimming pared 5 bases from V and 14 bases from J, leaving 13 bases between. From germline, CDR1 is SQVTM and CDR2 ANQGSEA. The CDR3 has 10 amino acids. CDR3 coding DNA: TGCAGCGTTCTTTTAGAGTATGAGTTCTTC. This encodes CSVLLEYEFF.

The rearrangement uses TRBV12-3 or TRBV12-4 and TRBJ1-2; TRBD1 might be the D (5 bases). The CDR3 is 13 residues long. V lost 3 bases to trimming and J lost 8 bases, with 13 bases between them. The CDR3 is CASSFGGAQGYTF. The CDR3 bases are TGTGCCAGCAGTTTTGGGGGTGCCCAAGGCTACACCTTC.

Comment on this clonotype: Possible read error: a much larger clone is one base away. The rearrangement links TRBV20-1 to TRBJ2-7; D might be TRBD2 (6 bases). CDR1 is DFQATT and CDR2 is SNEGSKA in the germline V gene (reference sequence). The CDR3 totals 14 residues. Trimming pared 0 bases from V and 7 bases from J, leaving 16 bases between. The CDR3 loop reads CSARDPKKGREQYF. DNA of the CDR3: TGCAGTGCTAGAGATCCGAAAAAGGGGAGGGAGCAGTACTTC.

CDR3 in DNA: TGTGCCACCAGCGGCAACAGGGGTATCAATGAAAAACTGTTTTTT. Encoded protein: CATSGNRGINEKLFF. The V call is TRBV15, the J call TRBJ1-4; 7 positions match TRBD1. V shed 5 bases, J shed 5 bases, and the junction held 8 bases outside the gene matches. CDR1 and CDR2 (germline): LNHNV, YYDKDF (reference sequence). This CDR3 spans 15 amino acids.

The gene calls are TRBV7-2 and TRBJ2-5, with D possibly TRBD1 on 6 matching bases. With 8 bases removed from V and 4 bases from J, the gap between germline ends came to 14 bases. The V gene's germline CDR1 is SGHTA and CDR2 FQGNSA. This CDR3 contains 13 residues. The CDR3 protein is CASVLDRRETQYF. The CDR3 DNA reads as TGTGCCAGCGTCCTCGACAGGCGAGAGACCCAGTACTTC.

V is TRBV20-1 and J is TRBJ2-2, with D possibly TRBD2 on 6 matching bases. The CDR3 has 13 amino acids. Germline CDR1 DFQATT, CDR2 SNEGSKA (reference sequence). V was clipped by 1 base and J by 6 bases, with 9 bases between them. The CDR3 DNA follows: TGCAGTGCTAGAGGGCGGGGACCCGGGGAGCTGTTTTTT. Its translation: CSARGRGPGELFF.

The chain recombines TRBV6-5 with TRBJ2-7; D may be TRBD2 (6 bases). The V gene's germline CDR1 is MNHEY and CDR2 SVGAGI. Trimming removed 2 bases at V and 4 bases at J, with 15 bases between. The CDR3 runs 15 residues. CDR3: CASSYGGSGVYEQYF. The CDR3 DNA sequence: TGTGCCAGCAGTTACGGGGGGTCGGGGGTTTACGAGCAGTACTTC.

The genes are TRBV20-1 and TRBJ2-7, with 10 nucleotides matching TRBD1. In germline, CDR1 is DFQATT, CDR2 SNEGSKA (reference sequence). The CDR3 is made up of 15 amino acids. The V gene end was trimmed by 4 bases and the J gene end by 4 bases; junction bases not matched to a gene: 10. DNA of the CDR3: TGCAGTGCTACCCCCGGGACAGGGGCCTCATACGAGCAGTACTTC. As protein: CSATPGTGASYEQYF.

The chain carries TRBV28 and TRBJ2-3; 8 positions agree with TRBD2. The V gene's germline CDR1 is MDHEN and CDR2 SYDVKM. With 6 bases clipped from V and 5 bases from J, the junction kept 13 bases outside the gene matches. This CDR3 is built from 16 residues. The chain's CDR3 is CASSPQGAGVRDTQYF. The CDR3 DNA follows: TGTGCCAGCAGCCCTCAAGGAGCGGGAGTGAGAGATACGCAGTATTTT.

This chain links TRBV9 with TRBJ1-2, with 8 bases lining up with TRBD1. The CDR3 covers 14 residues. CDR1 and CDR2 from the germline V gene are SGDLS and YYNGEE. The ends lost 4 bases at V and 4 bases at J; junction bases unmatched: 6. The CDR3 region is CASSKNRGSYGYTF. CDR3 nucleotides: TGTGCCAGCAGCAAGAACAGGGGGTCCTATGGCTACACCTTC.

This clonotype has a handful of counts. The rearrangement uses TRBV6-1 and TRBJ2-5, with D possibly being TRBD1 (6 bases). The V gene's germline CDR1 is MNHNS and CDR2 SASEGT. The CDR3 loop spans 13 amino acids. Trimming took 2 bases from V and 7 from J, leaving 11 bases between them. This chain's CDR3 is CASSEQGSGTQYF. The CDR3 DNA is TGTGCCAGCAGTGAACAGGGGTCCGGGACCCAGTACTTC.

The rearrangement uses TRBV5-5 and TRBJ2-1, with TRBD2 matching 14 bases. Germline V gives CDR1 SGHKS, CDR2 YYEKEE (reference sequence). The J segment lost 7 bases and the V segment lost 7 bases, leaving 4 bases of the junction unmatched. The CDR3 contains 14 residues. The CDR3 bases are TGTGCCAGCGGGACTAGCGGGAGTACGAATGAGCAGTTCTTC. It yields the protein CASGTSGSTNEQFF.

This chain's CDR3 is CASSPGQGGTDTQYF. As DNA, the CDR3 is TGTGCCAGCTCACCGGGACAGGGCGGCACAGATACGCAGTATTTT. This sequence joins TRBV6-1 and TRBJ2-3; TRBD1 matches 9 bases. This CDR3 region has 15 residues. Germline lookup yields CDR1 MNHNS and CDR2 SASEGT. Germline trimming cut 8 bases from V and 1 base from J; bases unmatched to any gene: 7.

Comment on this clonotype: One end of the junction varies from germline; a read error may be responsible. The chain uses TRBV28 and TRBJ2-3, with TRBD2 matching over 9 bases. The CDR3 is 10 residues long. CDR1 is MDHEN, CDR2 SYDVKM, per germline. The CDR3 DNA is TGCGAGCGGGAGGCAAGTACGCAGTATTTT. This translates into CEREASTQYF.

The sample holds a few counts of this clonotype. The rearrangement uses TRBV12-3 or TRBV12-4 and TRBJ2-4; no clear D gene. V lost 10 bases, J lost 8 bases, and 15 bases lay in between. The CDR3 length is 12 residues. In DNA form, the CDR3 reads TGTGCCACCTCGGAGAAGGGATACATTCAGTACTTC. Protein sequence: CATSEKGYIQYF.

This sequence joins TRBV20-1 and TRBJ1-4; TRBD1 is a possible D gene (6 bases). The CDR3 length is 18 residues. Trimming removed 0 bases at V and 4 bases at J, with 21 bases between. Germline values: CDR1 DFQATT, CDR2 SNEGSKA (reference sequence). The CDR3 DNA reads TGCAGTGCTAGAGATCGAGCAAGCACAGGGTGGAGTAATGAAAAACTGTTTTTT. It translates to CSARDRASTGWSNEKLFF.

The chain uses TRBV12-3 or TRBV12-4 and TRBJ2-3, with 7 bases fitting TRBD1. This CDR3 comprises 15 residues. V lost 6 bases, J lost 4 bases, and 10 bases stayed unmatched. Here the CDR3 DNA reads TGTGCCAGCAGGGCGACCGGGACAGCCGCAGATACGCAGTATTTT. Translation: CASRATGTAADTQYF.

The J gene is TRBJ1-2, the V gene TRBV28; D unclear. The CDR3 spans 11 residues. Deletions cut 3 bases from V and 8 bases from J, with 7 bases between. Per the germline V gene, CDR1 is MDHEN and CDR2 is SYDVKM. Here the CDR3 DNA reads TGTGCCAGCAGTTTGATAGACGGCTACACCTTC. Protein sequence: CASSLIDGYTF.

This chain uses TRBV5-1 with TRBJ2-1; 13 nucleotides agree with TRBD2. From germline, CDR1 is SGHRS and CDR2 YFSETQ. Trimming removed 4 bases from V and 7 bases from J; junction bases left unmatched: 8. This CDR3 contains 16 residues. The CDR3 here is CASSPLLAGGTNEQFF. CDR3 nucleotides: TGCGCCAGCAGCCCCTTACTAGCGGGAGGGACAAATGAGCAGTTCTTC. The full variable domain, in which reference TRBV5-1 and TRBJ2-1 provide the parts outside the CDR3, is KAGVTQTPRYLIKTRGQQVTLSCSPISGHRSVSWYQQTPGQGLQFLFEYFSETQRNKGNFPGRFSGRQFSNSRSEMNVSTLELGDSALYLCASSPLLAGGTNEQFFGPGTRLTVL.

This chain connects TRBV3-1 to TRBJ1-2; 7 nucleotides match TRBD1. Germline trimming cut 8 bases from V and 5 bases from J; bases unmatched to any gene: 17. Per the germline V gene, CDR1 is LGHDT and CDR2 is YNNKEL (reference sequence). This CDR3 region has 16 residues. CDR3 protein: CASGPRQGNTPYGYTF. CDR3 DNA: TGTGCCAGCGGCCCCCGACAGGGAAATACCCCTTATGGCTACACCTTC.

This clonotype was picked up one time. This sequence joins TRBV11-2 and TRBJ2-1; D ambiguous. V was pared by 0 bases and J by 8 bases, with 8 bases between. Germline V gene data show CDR1 as SGHAT and CDR2 as FQNNGV. The CDR3 is 13 amino acids. The CDR3: CASSLDLDDEQFF. CDR3 DNA sequence: TGTGCCAGCAGCTTAGATCTGGACGATGAGCAGTTCTTC.

This clonotype was counted at least ten times. This chain links TRBV7-2 with TRBJ2-5, with D possibly being TRBD2 (6 bases). CDR1 is SGHTA, CDR2 FQGNSA, per germline. V was shortened by 5 bases and J by 5 bases, with 12 bases between the two germline ends. The CDR3 length is 13 residues. This CDR3 is CASSADRGETQYF. CDR3 nucleotides: TGTGCCAGCAGCGCCGACCGGGGGGAGACCCAGTACTTC.

A note on this clonotype: At one boundary the junction diverges from the germline segment, which might be a read error. This CDR3 is CGVGTPGQGPLIYEQYF. The CDR3 DNA sequence: TGCGGCGTGGGGACACCGGGACAGGGGCCCCTTATCTACGAGCAGTACTTC. V gene TRBV29-1 combines with J gene TRBJ2-7; 10 bases match TRBD1. This CDR3 comprises 17 residues. CDR1 and CDR2 (germline): SQVTM, ANQGSEA.

The rearrangement uses TRBV27 and TRBJ2-5, with no clear D. The germline CDR1 and CDR2 sequences are MNHEY and SMNVEV (reference sequence). CDR3 size: 13 residues. V shed 5 bases and J shed 4 bases, with 11 bases lying between them. As DNA, the CDR3 is TGTGCCAGCAGTAAAAGGGTAGGAGAGACCCAGTACTTC. Protein sequence: CASSKRVGETQYF.

This clonotype was detected ten times or more. V usage is TRBV7-2 and J usage is TRBJ2-3; unclear D gene. Germline V lookup: CDR1 SGHTA, CDR2 FQGNSA. Trimming cost V 5 bases and J 2 bases, with 5 bases left between them. The CDR3 consists of 12 residues. The DNA for the CDR3 is TGTGCCAGCAGCCAATACACAGATACGCAGTATTTT. Translated, it gives CASSQYTDTQYF.

The genes are TRBV6-2 or TRBV6-3 and TRBJ2-7; D is unclear. The closer fit of TRBJ2-5 to the DNA end suggests the J call may be wrong. The germline CDR1 and CDR2 sequences are MNHEY and SVGEGT. The CDR3 extends over 12 amino acids. The CDR3 sequence: CASSYPLETQYF. CDR3 DNA: TGTGCCAGCAGTTACCCCCTGGAGACCCAGTACTTC.

The chain carries TRBV20-1 and TRBJ2-1, with 8 bases that match TRBD2. In germline, CDR1 is DFQATT, CDR2 SNEGSKA (reference sequence). The CDR3 is 13 residues long. The V gene end was trimmed by 6 bases and the J gene end by 8 bases; junction bases not matched to a gene: 9. CDR3 in amino acids: CSALTSGPDEQFF. The CDR3 DNA is TGCAGTGCGCTCACTAGCGGCCCTGATGAGCAGTTCTTC.

The chain couples TRBV9 to TRBJ2-1; 12 nucleotides agree with TRBD2. The assigned J gene may be wrong: the sequence end matches TRBJ2-7 better. Germline values: CDR1 SGDLS, CDR2 YYNGEE. This CDR3 has 18 amino acids. CDR3 in amino acids: CASSVVPSGRGSYNEQYF. The CDR3, as DNA: TGTGCCAGCAGCGTAGTTCCTAGCGGGAGGGGGTCCTACAATGAGCAGTACTTC.